This T cell receptor (beta chain) was sequenced for a study of T-cell memory formation after mild COVID-19. Using its own MiXCR run on the 5' RACE reads, TCRdb lists one record per CDR3 protein. The table has 350,000 to 450,000 distinct CDR3 sequences, approximately 20% seen once. Notes on the study in general: Day 15 to 85 contracting clones showed balanced CD4/CD8; later expanders leaned CD4+. Mostly located in CM and EM were contracting CD4+ clones, with contracting CD8+ clones located in EMRA.

Notes on this clonotype: Its antigen remains unidentified.

Trimming left V 4 bases short and J 7 bases short, with 16 bases between. Germline loops: CDR1 SGHNT, CDR2 YENEEA. The CDR3 has 14 residues. This rearrangement joins TRBV11-3 to TRBJ1-2; D call uncertain. Material for sequencing was PBMCs or a T cell subset sorted from them (not recorded which). This clonotype originated in an adult woman who had mild COVID-19 (a few samples of this study predate the infection). Cell type and time point are not known. CDR3 amino acids: CASSSRPTGGGYTF. CDR3 DNA: TGTGCCAGCAGCTCCAGGCCTACCGGAGGTGGCTACACCTTC.